This TCR beta chain emerged from a study of Graves' ophthalmopathy and Graves' hyperthyroidism. Study-wide findings and caveats: Detection in blood was also observed for most expanded thyroid clonotypes above 0.001 frequency. From stable hyperthyroidism, ophthalmopathy was separated by a 13-signature model with 85% to 90% sensitivity and more than 75% specificity. The model's ophthalmopathy progression predictions had roughly 65% sensitivity and 72.22% specificity.

Germline V gene sequence: CDR1 SGHKS, CDR2 YYEKEE (reference sequence). The V segment lost 5 bases and the J segment 5 bases; nucleotides outside the gene matches: 7. This CDR3 is 15 amino acids long. Moderate-to-severe activity, CAS ≥3, NOSPECS ≥4 and a duration under 3 months were seen in donors with ophthalmopathy. RNA transcripts yielded amplified TCR beta CDR3 regions. HTBI primers primed a first-round RT-PCR, and a second-round multiplex PCR followed. TCRdb re-derived calls from the multiplex PCR reads in MiXCR, one entry per CDR3 protein. The data show 200,000 to 300,000 distinct CDR3 sequences, around 45% seen once. There are a few counts of this clonotype. What it recognizes is unknown.

V is TRBV5-5 and J is TRBJ2-5; 12 bases agree with TRBD2. The sample consisted of peripheral blood. The source of this sequence is an adult man with Graves' ophthalmopathy. DNA for the CDR3: TGTGCCAGCAGACCAGGACTAGCGGGATGGGAGACCCAGTACTTC. Translating it yields CASRPGLAGWETQYF.